The clone carrying this TCR beta chain was seen once. The entry originates in a study of technical replicates of blood from a few donors. TCRdb keeps only in-frame clones here, not all; method: immunoSEQ multiplex PCR. This sample has tens of thousands of clones, with roughly 95% found just once. The germline gives CDR1 SGHVS, CDR2 FNYEAQ. V lost 11 bases to trimming and J lost 0 bases; unmatched junction nucleotides: 6. CDR3 size: 14 residues. The chain joins TRBV7-6 to TRBJ2-1; 8 bases agree with TRBD2. Sequencing was done on a sample of T cells isolated from PBMCs. This receptor was identified in a human donor in good health. The CDR3 nucleotides are TGTGCCTCTGGGGCGGGAGGCTCCTACAATGAGCAGTTCTTC. Its translation: CASGAGGSYNEQFF.